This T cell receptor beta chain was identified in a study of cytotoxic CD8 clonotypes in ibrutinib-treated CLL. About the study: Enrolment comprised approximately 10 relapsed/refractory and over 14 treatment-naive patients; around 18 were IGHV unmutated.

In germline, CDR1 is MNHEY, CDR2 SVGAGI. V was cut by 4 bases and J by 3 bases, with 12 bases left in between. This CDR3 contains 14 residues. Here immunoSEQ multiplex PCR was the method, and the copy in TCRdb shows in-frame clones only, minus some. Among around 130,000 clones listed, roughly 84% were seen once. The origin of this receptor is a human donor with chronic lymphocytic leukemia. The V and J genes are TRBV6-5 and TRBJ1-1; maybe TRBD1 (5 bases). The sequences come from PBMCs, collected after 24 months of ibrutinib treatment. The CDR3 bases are TGTGCCAGCAGTTTCCAGGCAGGGTACACTGAAGCTTTCTTT. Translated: CASSFQAGYTEAFF.